The 10 T cell receptor beta chains listed next were all sequenced from one sample in a study of lymphopenia after photon versus proton radiotherapy. This table comes from immunoSEQ multiplex PCR, and its TCRdb copy is limited to in-frame clones, with some not included. The sample lists roughly 63,000 clones; about 81% were seen once. The sequencing used peripheral blood, collected from a patient treated with proton-based radiotherapy. The receptors derive from a man in his sixties with pancreatic cancer.

The J gene is TRBJ2-3, the V gene TRBV30, with D possibly matching TRBD2 (7 bases). V was trimmed by 4 bases and J by 4 bases, leaving 18 bases between them. Per germline, CDR1 GTSNPN and CDR2 SVGIG (reference sequence). CDR3 length equals 15 residues. In DNA, the CDR3 is TGTGCCTGGACCCCGTTGGGGGCGGGGGCAGATACGCAGTATTTT. Its translation is CAWTPLGAGADTQYF.

This rearrangement joins TRBV4-1 to TRBJ2-7, with 10 bases matching TRBD2. V was clipped by 4 bases and J by 2 bases; unmatched bases: 2. Germline V gene data show CDR1 as MGHRA and CDR2 as YSYEKL. The CDR3 is made up of 14 amino acids. The CDR3 spells CASSLLAGAYEQYF. CDR3 coding DNA: TGCGCCAGCAGCCTCCTAGCGGGAGCCTACGAGCAGTACTTC.

The rearrangement links TRBV9 to TRBJ2-7, with 14 bases fitting TRBD2. Germline V gene data show CDR1 as SGDLS and CDR2 as YYNGEE. The trim removed 5 bases at V and 2 bases at J, leaving 12 bases unmatched. The CDR3 contains 18 residues. In DNA, the CDR3 is TGTGCCAGCAGTCCAACGGGACTAGCGGGAGCGCCGACCTACGAGCAGTACTTC. It encodes CASSPTGLAGAPTYEQYF.

This clone was counted between two and nine times. The chain links TRBV11-2 to TRBJ1-5, with a possible D match to TRBD1 (5 bases). V was shortened by 6 bases and J by 6 bases, with 18 bases between the two germline ends. The CDR3 sequence is 15 residues long. CDR1 is SGHAT, CDR2 FQNNGV, per germline. The DNA of the CDR3 is TGTGCCAGCAGTCCCGCGGGGGTTTCCCTTCAGCCCCAGCATTTT. Its protein is CASSPAGVSLQPQHF.

The chain couples TRBV5-1 to TRBJ1-4; D remains unclear. The CDR3 is made up of 13 amino acids. V dropped 4 bases and J dropped 6 bases, with 10 bases sitting between them. Germline CDR1 SGHRS, CDR2 YFSETQ. CDR3 bases: TGCGCCAGCAGCCAAGACAAGTATGAAAAACTGTTTTTT. Its translation: CASSQDKYEKLFF. Full variable domain (rest looked up from reference TRBV5-1 and TRBJ1-4): KAGVTQTPRYLIKTRGQQVTLSCSPISGHRSVSWYQQTPGQGLQFLFEYFSETQRNKGNFPGRFSGRQFSNSRSEMNVSTLELGDSALYLCASSQDKYEKLFFGSGTQLSVL.

V gene TRBV30 combines with J gene TRBJ2-7; TRBD1 might be the D (5 bases). The V end was cut by 1 base, the J end by 1 base, with 14 bases between. Germline-derived CDR1 and CDR2 are GTSNPN and SVGIG (reference sequence). The CDR3 is 15 residues long. Here the CDR3 DNA reads TGTGCCTGGAGTGCCGTGGGTAAGGGGTCCTACGAGCAGTACTTC. Amino acid sequence: CAWSAVGKGSYEQYF.

Notes on this clone: Sequence at one end of the junction differs from germline and may be a read error. This rearrangement joins TRBV13 to TRBJ2-1; 11 bases fit TRBD1. Germline assignment: CDR1 PRHDT and CDR2 FYEKMQ (reference sequence). The CDR3 loop spans 12 amino acids. CDR3 in amino acids: CASSLADRGLVF. The DNA of the CDR3 is TGTGCCAGCAGCTTAGCGGACAGGGGGCTCGTCTTC. Full variable domain (remainder filled in from reference TRBV13 and TRBJ2-1): AAGVIQSPRHLIKEKRETATLKCYPIPRHDTVYWYQQGPGQDPQFLISFYEKMQSDKGSIPDRFSAQQFSDYHSELNMSSLELGDSALYFCASSLADRGLVFGPGTRLTVL.

The chain employs TRBV11-2 and TRBJ2-2; possibly TRBD1 for D (6 bases). Germline V gene data show CDR1 as SGHAT and CDR2 as FQNNGV. V was pared by 6 bases and J by 5 bases, with 19 bases between. The CDR3 runs 16 residues. The CDR3 DNA reads as TGTGCCAGCAGGCAGAGGTCGGGACAATCGACCGGGGAGCTGTTTTTT. It yields the protein CASRQRSGQSTGELFF.

The J gene is TRBJ1-1, the V gene TRBV6-6; no clear D. V lost 7 bases to trimming and J lost 3 bases, with 12 bases between them. There are 13 residues in the CDR3. Looked up from germline, CDR1 is MNHNY and CDR2 is SVGAGI (reference sequence). This CDR3 reads CASTSKGYTEAFF. DNA for the CDR3: TGTGCCAGCACCTCAAAGGGTTACACTGAAGCTTTCTTT.

The DNA of the CDR3 is TGTGCCAGCAGCCCAAGTCCAATTAATAGCGGCACGGGCAATGAGCAGTTCTTC. Encoded protein: CASSPSPINSGTGNEQFF. This chain joins TRBV7-9 and TRBJ2-1; D is perhaps TRBD2 (6 bases). The V and J ends lost 5 bases and 6 bases respectively, with 26 bases between them. The germline V gene encodes CDR1 SEHNR and CDR2 FQNEAQ (reference sequence). The CDR3 covers 18 residues.